Listed here is a single T cell receptor beta chain. A few counts support this clone. Its cognate antigen has yet to be identified. Gene designations and germline sequences in this entry are those of the mouse. The CDR3 end is not reached by the read, which stops 4 residues before it; the germline J gene fills it in. The method was the immunoSEQ multiplex PCR assay. For TCR sequencing, RNA was extracted from every sample and reverse transcribed into cDNA to serve as template. First-strand cDNA was synthesized using SuperScript III with a 2:1 mix of oligo-dT and random hexamers. A synthetic immune receptor repertoire was used to measure amplification bias, and any remaining bias was corrected computationally. Libraries were sequenced on Illumina HiSeq using 60 bp reads that covered the CDR3 and were read from J toward V. In the authors' own workflow: Raw reads were preprocessed to remove errors, and CDR3 was defined by IMGT conventions from the conserved cysteine to phenylalanine. To get clonality, Shannon entropy was normalized by log2 of the number of productive unique TCRs and the result was subtracted from 1. Scalp TCRbeta sequences were cross-referenced with sorted blood CD4 and CD8 repertoires so that the CD4 or CD8 identity of scalp clones could be inferred. TCRdb mirrors the immuneACCESS table, restricted to in-frame sequences. Some clones are absent from its copies; in checked studies, under half trace to an unresolved V gene, and the reason for the others is unknown. Clone size and the V and J calls come from that table; the DNA yielded D and trimming. With around 300,000 clones recorded, this sample contains no clone counted only once. Around 1.2% of the sample comes from the top ten.

Cells from mouse cutaneous lymph nodes were pooled, stained for CD4, CD8alpha, NKG2D, NKG2ACE and other markers, and then sorted on a BD Influx. This record comes from a study of CD8+ T cells in alopecia areata (dated by TCRdb to 2016 to 2019). Turning to the overall study: Female C3H/HeJ recipients, 7-10 weeks old, were grafted with skin from C3H/HeJ donors with spontaneous alopecia (roughly 6-13 months old). In both human patients and the C3H/HeJ mouse model, the study applied high-throughput TCRbeta sequencing to look at T cell clonal expansion in alopecia areata. Human TCRbeta sequencing covered scalp tissue and sorted CD4+ and CD8+ peripheral blood T cells from patchy and totalis/universalis alopecia areata patients and healthy controls. Scalp clonality was compared among normal scalp (n=4), patchy alopecia areata scalp (n=8), and alopecia totalis/universalis scalp (n=8). RNA came from the PAXgene miRNA kit for fixed scalp, the miRNeasy kit for PBMCs, and the RNeasy kit for mouse skin. immunoSEQ multiplex PCR using 35 Vbeta forward primers and 13 Jbeta reverse primers was used to amplify TCRbeta CDR3 regions. The full study reports these points: Shared TCR sequences between patients were less evident than in mice, which may be partly attributable to HLA diversity in the patient population. Scalp TCR repertoire analysis is complicated because resident alphabeta T cells in normal human skin are also sequenced, whereas mouse skin is dominated by gammadelta T cells. Compared with normal scalp, lesional scalp, particularly in alopecia totalis/universalis, had higher clonality and more expanded CD8+ clones, which suggests antigenic drive.

V is trimmed back by 3 bases and J by 2 bases, and the junction contains 4 bases that no gene match accounts for. CDR1 and CDR2 are read off the germline V gene as GKSSPN and SITVG. Measured from the cysteine to the phenylalanine, the CDR3 is 14 residues long. The CDR3 was read in part: 30 bases, with the frame set at base 1. The sequence joins TRBV31 to TRBJ1-2, and 9 junctional nucleotides match TRBD1. The sequencing sample was made of CD4+ T cells sorted from a lymph node. The sequence derives from a C3H/HeJ mouse with alopecia areata. In terms of MHC, this strain is H2-k. The CDR3 reads CAWSSQGANSDYTF. CDR3 DNA, as far as it was read: TGTGCCTGGAGCTCACAGGGGGCTAACTCC.